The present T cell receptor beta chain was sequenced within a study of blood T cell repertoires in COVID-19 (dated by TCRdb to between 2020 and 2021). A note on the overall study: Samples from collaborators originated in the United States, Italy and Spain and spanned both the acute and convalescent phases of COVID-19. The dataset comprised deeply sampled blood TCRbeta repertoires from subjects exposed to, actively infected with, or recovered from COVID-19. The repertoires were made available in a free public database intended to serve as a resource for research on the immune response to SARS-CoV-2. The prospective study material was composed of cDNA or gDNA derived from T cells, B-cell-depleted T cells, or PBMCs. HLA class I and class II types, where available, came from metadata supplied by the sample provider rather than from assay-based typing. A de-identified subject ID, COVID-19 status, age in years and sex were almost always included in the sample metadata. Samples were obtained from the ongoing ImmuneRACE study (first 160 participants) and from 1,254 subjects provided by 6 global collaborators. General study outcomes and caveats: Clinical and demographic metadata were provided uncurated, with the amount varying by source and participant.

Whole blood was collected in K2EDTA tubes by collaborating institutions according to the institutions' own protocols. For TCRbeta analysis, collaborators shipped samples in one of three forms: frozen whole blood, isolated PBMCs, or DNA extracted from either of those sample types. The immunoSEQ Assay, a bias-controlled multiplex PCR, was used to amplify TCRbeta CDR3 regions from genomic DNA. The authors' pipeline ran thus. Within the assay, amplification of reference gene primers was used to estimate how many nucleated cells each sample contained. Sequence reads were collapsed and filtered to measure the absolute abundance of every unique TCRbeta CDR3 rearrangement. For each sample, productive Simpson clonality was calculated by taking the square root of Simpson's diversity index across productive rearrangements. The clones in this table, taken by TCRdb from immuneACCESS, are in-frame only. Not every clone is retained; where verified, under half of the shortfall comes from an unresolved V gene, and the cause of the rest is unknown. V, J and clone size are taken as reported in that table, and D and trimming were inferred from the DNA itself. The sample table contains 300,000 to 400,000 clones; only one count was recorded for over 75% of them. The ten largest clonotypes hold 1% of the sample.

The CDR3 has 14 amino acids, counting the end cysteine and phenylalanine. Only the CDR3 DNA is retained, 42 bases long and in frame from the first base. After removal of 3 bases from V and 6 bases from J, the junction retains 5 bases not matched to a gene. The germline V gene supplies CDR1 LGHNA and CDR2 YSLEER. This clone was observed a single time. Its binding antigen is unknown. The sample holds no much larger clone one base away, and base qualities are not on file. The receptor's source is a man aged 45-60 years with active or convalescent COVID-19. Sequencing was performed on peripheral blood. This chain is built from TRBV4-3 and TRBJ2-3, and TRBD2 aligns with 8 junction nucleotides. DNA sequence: TGCGCCAGCAGCCAGGCCCGGGGGGGGGATACGCAGTATTTT. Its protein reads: CASSQARGGDTQYF.